One and the same sample provided the 7 T cell receptor beta chains below, sequenced in a study of early T cells in non-severe SARS-CoV-2 infection. TCRdb redid the calling of the 5' RACE reads with MiXCR, one entry per CDR3 protein. The top ten hold approximately 5.9% of the sample, which has under 50,000 distinct CDR3 sequences, 3.5% to 4.5% seen once. The sample taken for sequencing was whole blood. These receptors were obtained from an adult who was a healthcare worker with PCR-confirmed SARS-CoV-2 infection or an uninfected control (not recorded which).

A remark on this clonotype: This sequence may be a read error, since a much larger clone differs from it by one base. Because it lacks the conserved phenylalanine or tryptophan at the end, this CDR3 is likely a read error. The gene calls are TRBV10-2 and TRBJ2-1, with D tentatively TRBD2 (6 bases). The V end lost 0 bases, the J end lost 13 bases, and 13 bases lay between the germline ends. The CDR3 loop spans 13 amino acids. Germline-derived CDR1 and CDR2 are WSHSY and SAAADI. The CDR3 region is CASSESGLFPQFL. In DNA, the CDR3 is TGCGCCAGCAGTGAGTCGGGACTTTTCCCCCAGTTCCTC.

This clonotype was seen ten or more times. The chain joins TRBV3-1 to TRBJ1-1; tentatively, D is TRBD1 (6 bases). V was shortened by 4 bases and J by 5 bases, with 14 bases between the two germline ends. Germline CDR1 and CDR2: LGHDT and YNNKEL (reference sequence). This CDR3 region has 14 residues. CDR3 DNA sequence: TGTGCCAGCAGCCGGGGGCGAGGGGGAACTGAAGCTTTCTTT. The encoded protein is CASSRGRGGTEAFF.

This clonotype appeared many times. The chain employs TRBV5-4 and TRBJ1-2; D might be TRBD1 (6 bases). CDR1 SGHNT and CDR2 YYREEE come from the germline V gene (reference sequence). CDR3 length: 13 amino acids. V lost 5 bases and J lost 8, with 16 bases in between. This CDR3 reads CASSDTGIEGYTF. DNA for the CDR3: TGTGCCAGCAGTGATACAGGGATCGAAGGCTACACCTTC.

This clonotype was found many times. The chain combines TRBV29-1 with TRBJ2-7; 7 positions agree with TRBD1. The CDR3 spans 13 residues. The J segment lost 0 bases and the V segment lost 6 bases, leaving 5 bases of the junction unmatched. Germline CDR1 and CDR2: SQVTM and ANQGSEA. This CDR3 reads CSVAQGTSYEQYF. Written as DNA, the CDR3 is TGCAGCGTCGCACAGGGGACCTCCTACGAGCAGTACTTC.

This clonotype was seen many times. The chain combines TRBV10-2 with TRBJ1-1; 9 bases line up with TRBD1. The J segment lost 4 bases and the V segment lost 7 bases, leaving 7 bases of the junction unmatched. The length of the CDR3 is 14 residues. Per germline, CDR1 WSHSY and CDR2 SAAADI. The CDR3 bases are TGCGCCAGCAACGCGGGACAGGGTATCACTGAAGCTTTCTTT. Protein sequence: CASNAGQGITEAFF.

This clonotype was counted a few times. The chain employs TRBV7-3 and TRBJ1-1, with a weak D call TRBD1 (6 bases). The CDR3 loop spans 15 amino acids. Germline assignment: CDR1 SGHTA and CDR2 FQGTGA. With 3 bases removed from V and 1 base from J, the gap between germline ends came to 12 bases. CDR3 sequence: CASSFWTAENTEAFF. For the CDR3, the DNA is TGTGCCAGCAGCTTTTGGACAGCCGAGAACACTGAAGCTTTCTTT.

A note on this clonotype: A junction boundary mismatches the germline segment, possibly from a read error. The J gene is TRBJ1-4, the V gene TRBV20-1; D possibly corresponds to TRBD1 (6 bases). Germline CDR1 DFQATT, CDR2 SNEGSKA (reference sequence). This CDR3 has 12 residues. The CDR3 bases are TGCAGTGCTAGGAGGGGGGAGAAAAACCTGTTTTTT. Translation: CSARRGEKNLFF.